The clone carrying this TCR beta chain came up a few times. What it binds is unknown. TCRdb reprocessed the RT-PCR reads with MiXCR, giving one entry per CDR3 protein. The data show 400,000 to 650,000 distinct CDR3 sequences, about 7.2% seen once. This CDR3 contains 14 residues. Between the trimmed V and J ends, which lost 5 bases and 3 bases, there was a span of 13 bases. The germline CDR1 and CDR2 sequences are SGHRS and YFSETQ. The sample is drawn from a study of response to subunit inactivated influenza vaccine. Study-wide results and caveats: T cells newly recruited by each seasonal influenza vaccination are few, the authors suggested.

The TCR originated in a man aged 50 to 69 who received an inactivated influenza vaccine. The specimen was PBMCs from blood, collected about 24 months after vaccination. This rearrangement joins TRBV5-1 to TRBJ2-3, with D possibly matching TRBD1 (7 bases). CDR3 sequence reads: CASRASGGTDTQYF. The CDR3 DNA sequence: TGCGCCAGCAGAGCTTCAGGGGGGACAGATACGCAGTATTTT. Supplemented by reference TRBV5-1 and TRBJ2-3, the full variable domain reads KAGVTQTPRYLIKTRGQQVTLSCSPISGHRSVSWYQQTPGQGLQFLFEYFSETQRNKGNFPGRFSGRQFSNSRSEMNVSTLELGDSALYLCASRASGGTDTQYFGPGTRLTVL.